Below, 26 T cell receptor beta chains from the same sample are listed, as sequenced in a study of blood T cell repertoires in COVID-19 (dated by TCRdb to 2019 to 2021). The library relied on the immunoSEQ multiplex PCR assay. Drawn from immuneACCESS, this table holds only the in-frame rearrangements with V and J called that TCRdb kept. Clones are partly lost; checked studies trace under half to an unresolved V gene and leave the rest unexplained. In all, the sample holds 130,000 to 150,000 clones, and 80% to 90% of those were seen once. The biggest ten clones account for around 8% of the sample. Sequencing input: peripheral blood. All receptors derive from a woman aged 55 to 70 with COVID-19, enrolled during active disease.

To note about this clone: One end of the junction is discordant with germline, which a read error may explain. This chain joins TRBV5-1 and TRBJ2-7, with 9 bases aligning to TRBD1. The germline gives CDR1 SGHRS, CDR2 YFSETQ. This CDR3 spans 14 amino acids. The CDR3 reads CASSLPGQGHGEDF. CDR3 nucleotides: TGCGCCAGCAGCTTGCCGGGACAGGGTCATGGAGAGGACTTC.

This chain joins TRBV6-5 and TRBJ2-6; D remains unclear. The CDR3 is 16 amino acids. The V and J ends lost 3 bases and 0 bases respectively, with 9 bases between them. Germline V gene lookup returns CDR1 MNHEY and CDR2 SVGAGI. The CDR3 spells CASSYAGDSGANVLTF. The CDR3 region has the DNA TGTGCCAGCAGTTATGCCGGTGACTCTGGGGCCAACGTCCTGACTTTC.

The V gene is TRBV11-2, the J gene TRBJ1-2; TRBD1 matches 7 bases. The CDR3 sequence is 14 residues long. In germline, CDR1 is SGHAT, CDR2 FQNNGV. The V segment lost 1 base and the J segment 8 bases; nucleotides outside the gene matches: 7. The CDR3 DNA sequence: TGTGCCAGCAGCTTAGCACAGGGGATGGGAGGCTACACCTTC. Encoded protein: CASSLAQGMGGYTF. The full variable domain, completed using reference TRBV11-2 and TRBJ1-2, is EAGVAQSPRYKIIEKRQSVAFWCNPISGHATLYWYQQILGQGPKLLIQFQNNGVVDDSQLPKDRFSAERLKGVDSTLKIQPAKLEDSAVYLCASSLAQGMGGYTFGSGTRLTVV.

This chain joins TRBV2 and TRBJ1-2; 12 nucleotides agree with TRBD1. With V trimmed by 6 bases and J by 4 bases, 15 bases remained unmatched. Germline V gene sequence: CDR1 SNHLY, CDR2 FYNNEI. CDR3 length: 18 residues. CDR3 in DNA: TGTGCCAGCAGGCCGACCGGGACAGGGGGCTTTCTCCTCTATGGCTACACCTTC. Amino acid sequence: CASRPTGTGGFLLYGYTF.

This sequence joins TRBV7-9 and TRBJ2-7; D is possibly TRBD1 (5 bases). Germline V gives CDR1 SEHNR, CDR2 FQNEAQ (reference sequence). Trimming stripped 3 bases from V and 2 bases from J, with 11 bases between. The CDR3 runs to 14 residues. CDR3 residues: CASSFRVAAYEQYF. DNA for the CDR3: TGTGCCAGCAGCTTCAGGGTCGCCGCCTACGAGCAGTACTTC.

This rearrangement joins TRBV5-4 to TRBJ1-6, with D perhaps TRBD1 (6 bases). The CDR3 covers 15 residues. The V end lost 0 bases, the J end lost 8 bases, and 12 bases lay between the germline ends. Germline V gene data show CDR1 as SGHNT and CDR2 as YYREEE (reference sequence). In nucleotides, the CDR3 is TGTGCCAGCAGCTTGGTCGAACAGGGCTATTCACCCCTCCACTTT. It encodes CASSLVEQGYSPLHF.

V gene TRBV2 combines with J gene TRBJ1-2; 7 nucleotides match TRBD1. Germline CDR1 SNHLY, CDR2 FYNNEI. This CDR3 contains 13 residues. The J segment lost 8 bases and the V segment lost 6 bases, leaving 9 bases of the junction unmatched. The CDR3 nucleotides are TGTGCCAGCAGCCAAGACAGGGCAGGAGGCTACACCTTC. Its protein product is CASSQDRAGGYTF.

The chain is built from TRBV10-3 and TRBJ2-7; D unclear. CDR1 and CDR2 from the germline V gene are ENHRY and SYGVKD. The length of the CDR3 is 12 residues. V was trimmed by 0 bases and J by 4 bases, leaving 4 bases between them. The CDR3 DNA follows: TGTGCCATCAGTGAGTCGAGGTACGAGCAGTACTTC. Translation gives CAISESRYEQYF.

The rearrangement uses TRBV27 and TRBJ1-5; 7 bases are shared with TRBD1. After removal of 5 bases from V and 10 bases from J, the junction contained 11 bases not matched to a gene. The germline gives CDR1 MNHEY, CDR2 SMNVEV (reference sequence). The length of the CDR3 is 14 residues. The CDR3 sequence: CASSGDSSVQPQHF. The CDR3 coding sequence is TGTGCCAGCAGTGGGGACAGCTCTGTACAACCCCAGCATTTT.

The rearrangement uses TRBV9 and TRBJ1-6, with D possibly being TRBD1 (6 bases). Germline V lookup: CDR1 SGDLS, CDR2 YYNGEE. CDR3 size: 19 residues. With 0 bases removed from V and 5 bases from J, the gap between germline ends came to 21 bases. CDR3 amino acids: CASSVGGWSPGQNNSPLHF. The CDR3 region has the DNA TGTGCCAGCAGCGTAGGGGGATGGTCCCCGGGACAAAATAATTCACCCCTCCACTTT.

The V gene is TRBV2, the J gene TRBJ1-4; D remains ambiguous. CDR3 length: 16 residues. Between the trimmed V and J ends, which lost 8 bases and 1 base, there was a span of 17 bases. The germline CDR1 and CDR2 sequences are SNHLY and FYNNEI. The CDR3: CASSMGRGGTNEKLFF. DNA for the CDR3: TGTGCCAGCTCCATGGGTCGGGGAGGAACTAATGAAAAACTGTTTTTT. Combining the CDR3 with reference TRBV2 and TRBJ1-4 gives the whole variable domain EPEVTQTPSHQVTQMGQEVILRCVPISNHLYFYWYRQILGQKVEFLVSFYNNEISEKSEIFDDQFSVERPDGSNFTLKIRSTKLEDSAMYFCASSMGRGGTNEKLFFGSGTQLSVL.

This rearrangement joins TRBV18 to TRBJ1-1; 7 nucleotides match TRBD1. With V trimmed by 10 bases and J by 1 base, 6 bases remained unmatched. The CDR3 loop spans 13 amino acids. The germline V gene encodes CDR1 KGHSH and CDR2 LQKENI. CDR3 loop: CATKGTANTEAFF. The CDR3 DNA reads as TGTGCCACCAAGGGGACAGCGAACACTGAAGCTTTCTTT.

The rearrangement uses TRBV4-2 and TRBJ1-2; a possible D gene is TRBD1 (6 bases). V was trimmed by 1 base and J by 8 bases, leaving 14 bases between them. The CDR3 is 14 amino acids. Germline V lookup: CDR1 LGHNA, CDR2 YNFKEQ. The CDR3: CASSQGGRGSGYTF. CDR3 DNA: TGTGCCAGCAGCCAAGGAGGGAGGGGGAGCGGCTACACCTTC.

Here the CDR3 reads CASSQAEPPKGAFF. CDR3 in DNA: TGTGCCAGCAGCCAAGCGGAGCCCCCAAAAGGAGCTTTCTTT. The J gene is TRBJ1-1, the V gene TRBV3-1 (or the pseudogene TRBV3-2); D is ambiguous. Germline V gene data show CDR1 as LGHDT and CDR2 as YNNKEL (reference sequence). Trimming cost V 1 base and J 10 bases, with 16 bases left between them. This CDR3 region has 14 residues.

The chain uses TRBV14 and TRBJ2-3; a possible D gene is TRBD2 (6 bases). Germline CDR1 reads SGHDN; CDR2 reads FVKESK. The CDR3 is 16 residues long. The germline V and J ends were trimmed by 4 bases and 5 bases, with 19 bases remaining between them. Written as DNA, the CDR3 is TGTGCCAGCAGCCCCCTCGGACTCGTCGGGGGAGATACGCAGTATTTT. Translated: CASSPLGLVGGDTQYF.

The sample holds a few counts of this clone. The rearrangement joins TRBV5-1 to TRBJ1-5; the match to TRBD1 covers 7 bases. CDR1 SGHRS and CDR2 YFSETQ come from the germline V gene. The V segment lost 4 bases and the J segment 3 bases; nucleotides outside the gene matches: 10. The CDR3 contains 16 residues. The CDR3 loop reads CASSPGTASFNQPQHF. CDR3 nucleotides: TGCGCCAGCAGCCCGGGGACAGCTAGTTTCAATCAGCCCCAGCATTTT. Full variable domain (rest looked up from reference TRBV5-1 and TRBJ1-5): KAGVTQTPRYLIKTRGQQVTLSCSPISGHRSVSWYQQTPGQGLQFLFEYFSETQRNKGNFPGRFSGRQFSNSRSEMNVSTLELGDSALYLCASSPGTASFNQPQHFGDGTRLSIL.

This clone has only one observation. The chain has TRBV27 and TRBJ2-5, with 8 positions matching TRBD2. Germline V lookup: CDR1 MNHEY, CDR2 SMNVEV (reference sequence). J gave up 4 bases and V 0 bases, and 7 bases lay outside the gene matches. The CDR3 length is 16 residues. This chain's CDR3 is CASSLSFGGGLETQYF. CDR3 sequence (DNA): TGTGCCAGCAGTTTATCGTTCGGGGGGGGATTAGAGACCCAGTACTTC.

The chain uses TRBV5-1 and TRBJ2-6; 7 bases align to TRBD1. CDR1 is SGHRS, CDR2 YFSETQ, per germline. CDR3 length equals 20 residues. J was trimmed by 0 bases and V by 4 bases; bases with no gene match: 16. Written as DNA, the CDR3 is TGCGCCAGCAGCGGGTTGAAAGGGACAGCTAGTTTCTCTGGGGCCAACGTCCTGACTTTC. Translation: CASSGLKGTASFSGANVLTF.

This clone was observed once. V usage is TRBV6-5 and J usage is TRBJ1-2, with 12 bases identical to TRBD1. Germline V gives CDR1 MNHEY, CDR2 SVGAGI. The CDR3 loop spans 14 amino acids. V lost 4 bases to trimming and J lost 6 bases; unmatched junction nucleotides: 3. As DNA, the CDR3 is TGTGCCAGCAGTTCCCGGGACAGGGGGCATGGCTACACCTTC. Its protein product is CASSSRDRGHGYTF.

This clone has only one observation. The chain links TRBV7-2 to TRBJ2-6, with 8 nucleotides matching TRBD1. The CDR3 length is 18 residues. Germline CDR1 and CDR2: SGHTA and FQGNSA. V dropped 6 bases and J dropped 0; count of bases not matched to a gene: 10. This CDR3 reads CASRSPGQETSGANVLTF. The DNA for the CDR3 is TGTGCCAGCAGAAGCCCGGGACAGGAAACCTCTGGGGCCAACGTCCTGACTTTC.

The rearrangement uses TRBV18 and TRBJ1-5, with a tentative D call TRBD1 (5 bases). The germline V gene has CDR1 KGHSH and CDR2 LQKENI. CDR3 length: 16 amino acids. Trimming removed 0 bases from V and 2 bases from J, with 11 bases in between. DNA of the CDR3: TGTGCCAGCTCACCACCGAGCGGGGCGGGCAATCAGCCCCAGCATTTT. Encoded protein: CASSPPSGAGNQPQHF.

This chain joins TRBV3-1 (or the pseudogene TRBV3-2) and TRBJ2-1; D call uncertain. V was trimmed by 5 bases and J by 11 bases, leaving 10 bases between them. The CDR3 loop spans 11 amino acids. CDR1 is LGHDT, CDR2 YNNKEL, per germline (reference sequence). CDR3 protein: CASSFRYQQFF. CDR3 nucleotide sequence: TGTGCCAGCAGCTTCAGATATCAGCAGTTCTTC.

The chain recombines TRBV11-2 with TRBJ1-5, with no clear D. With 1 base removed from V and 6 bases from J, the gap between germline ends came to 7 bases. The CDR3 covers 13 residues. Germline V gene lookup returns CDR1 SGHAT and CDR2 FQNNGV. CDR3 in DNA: TGTGCCAGCAGCTTAGGGGAGGGTCAGCCCCAGCATTTT. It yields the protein CASSLGEGQPQHF.

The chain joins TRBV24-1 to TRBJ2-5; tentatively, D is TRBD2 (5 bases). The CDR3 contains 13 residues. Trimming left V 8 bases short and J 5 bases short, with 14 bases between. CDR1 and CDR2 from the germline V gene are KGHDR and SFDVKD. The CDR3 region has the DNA TGTGCCACCAAGGCGGGCGGTCGGGAGACCCAGTACTTC. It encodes CATKAGGRETQYF.

As DNA, the CDR3 is TGCGCCAGCAGCGAGGGACAGAACTCCTACGAGCAGTACTTC. Its translation is CASSEGQNSYEQYF. The chain carries TRBV5-1 and TRBJ2-7; 7 bases are a match to TRBD1. The trim removed 4 bases at V and 0 bases at J, leaving 4 bases unmatched. The length of the CDR3 is 14 residues. The germline V gene has CDR1 SGHRS and CDR2 YFSETQ.

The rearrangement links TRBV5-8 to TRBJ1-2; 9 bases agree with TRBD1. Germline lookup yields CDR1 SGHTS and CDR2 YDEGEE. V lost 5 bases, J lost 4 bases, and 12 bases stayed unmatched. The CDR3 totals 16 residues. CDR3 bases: TGTGCCAGCAGACCGGGGGGGACAGGGTCGTTCTATGGCTACACCTTC. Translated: CASRPGGTGSFYGYTF.